This T cell receptor beta chain was captured in a study of blood T cell repertoires in COVID-19 (dated by TCRdb to the early 2020s). Turning to the overall study: Collaborator samples came from the United States, Italy and Spain and covered acute and convalescent phases of COVID-19. The material from the prospective study consisted of cDNA or gDNA derived from T cells, B-cell-depleted T cells, or PBMCs. The dataset comprised deeply sampled blood TCRbeta repertoires from subjects exposed to, actively infected with, or recovered from COVID-19. The repertoires were released in a freely available public database intended as a resource for research on the immune response to SARS-CoV-2. Samples came from the ongoing ImmuneRACE study (first 160 participants) plus 1,254 subjects from 6 global collaborators. Nearly every sample came with metadata listing a de-identified subject ID, COVID-19 status, age in years and sex. Where available, HLA class I and class II types were obtained from metadata supplied by the sample provider rather than from assay-based typing.

Details on this clone: This receptor's antigen is unknown. One base away there is no much larger clone; base qualities are not given.

Broad study findings and their caveats: The quantity of clinical and demographic metadata differed by source and by participant and was supplied without curation.

TCRbeta CDR3 regions were amplified from genomic DNA using the immunoSEQ Assay, a bias-controlled multiplex PCR. For the original study's pipeline: The number of nucleated cells in each sample was estimated from the amplification of reference gene primers within the assay. To quantify the absolute abundance of each unique TCRbeta CDR3 rearrangement, sequence reads were collapsed and filtered. For each sample, productive Simpson clonality was calculated by taking the square root of Simpson's diversity index across productive rearrangements. In its TCRdb copy, this immuneACCESS table keeps in-frame sequences only and misses some clones. Where compared with another copy, unresolved V genes explain less than half of these, and the others have no known cause. V and J calls and clone size follow that table, whereas D and trimming were derived from the DNA. The sample has around 230,000 clones on record, around 84% of them singletons. The top ten hold around 2.4% of the sample.

The CDR3 spans 14 residues, from the cysteine through the phenylalanine. The only DNA kept is the CDR3, 42 bases in frame from the first base. The V end loses 3 bases and the J end loses 4 bases, and a stretch of 13 bases separates them. From a lookup of the germline V gene (reference sequence), CDR1 and CDR2 are PRHDT and FYEKMQ. Samples from volunteer blood donors who had recovered from COVID-19 were contributed by a second Seattle source. Each collaborating institution followed its own protocols to collect whole blood in K2EDTA tubes. Collaborator samples were shipped for TCRbeta analysis as frozen whole blood, isolated PBMCs, or DNA extracted from either sample type.

Recombination connected TRBV13 to TRBJ2-7; the D gene is perhaps TRBD1, from 5 matching bases. The receptor was isolated from a man aged 35-49 years who had recovered from COVID-19. Sample: peripheral blood. The CDR3 region: CASSLLQASYEQYF. The nucleotide sequence reads as follows: TGTGCCAGCAGCTTGCTACAGGCGTCATACGAGCAGTACTTC.